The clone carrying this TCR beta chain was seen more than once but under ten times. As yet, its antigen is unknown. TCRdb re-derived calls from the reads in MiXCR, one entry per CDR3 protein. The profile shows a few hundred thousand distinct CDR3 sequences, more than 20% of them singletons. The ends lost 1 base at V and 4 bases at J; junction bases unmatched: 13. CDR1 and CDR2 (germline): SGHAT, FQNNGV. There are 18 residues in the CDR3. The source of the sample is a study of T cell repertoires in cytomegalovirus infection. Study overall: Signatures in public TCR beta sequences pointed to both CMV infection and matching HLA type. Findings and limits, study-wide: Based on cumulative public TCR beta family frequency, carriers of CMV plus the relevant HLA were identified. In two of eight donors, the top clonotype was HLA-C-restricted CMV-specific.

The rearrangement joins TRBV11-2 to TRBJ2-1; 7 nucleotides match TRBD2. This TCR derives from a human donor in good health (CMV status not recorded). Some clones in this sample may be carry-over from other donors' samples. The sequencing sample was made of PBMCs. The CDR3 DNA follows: TGTGCCAGCAGCTTAGGCCTTCGGGCTAGCGGCGAGTACAATGAGCAGTTCTTC. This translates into CASSLGLRASGEYNEQFF.